Shown below are 24 T cell receptor beta chains from a single sample sequenced in a study of blood T cell repertoires in COVID-19. The protocol was immunoSEQ multiplex PCR, while the TCRdb copy is restricted to in-frame clones and leaves out a portion. The sample shows about 160,000 clones, around 84% of them seen only once. The specimen sequenced was peripheral blood. These receptors were obtained from a woman of 80 years or more with acute or convalescent COVID-19.

The J gene is TRBJ2-6, the V gene TRBV5-1; 12 bases line up with TRBD1. The J segment lost 5 bases and the V segment lost 0 bases, leaving 12 bases of the junction unmatched. Germline V lookup: CDR1 SGHRS, CDR2 YFSETQ. The CDR3 has 20 residues. As DNA, the CDR3 is TGCGCCAGCAGCTTGGCGGGACAGGGGGCTCTGAGAGAAAGGGCCAACGTCCTGACTTTC. Amino acid sequence: CASSLAGQGALRERANVLTF.

The rearrangement links TRBV5-4 to TRBJ2-2; 9 bases are shared with TRBD1. Germline assignment: CDR1 SGHNT and CDR2 YYREEE (reference sequence). There are 16 residues in the CDR3. V lost 3 bases and J lost 7; bases outside the gene matches: 10. CDR3 in DNA: TGTGCCAGCAGCTCCGGACAGGGGTGGTATGGCGGGGAGCTGTTTTTT. Amino acid sequence: CASSSGQGWYGGELFF.

The chain couples TRBV5-6 to TRBJ2-1; 11 positions match TRBD2. Germline CDR1 reads SGHDT; CDR2 reads YYEEEE. V gave up 4 bases and J gave up 4 bases; unmatched junction bases: 4. The CDR3 sequence is 15 residues long. For the CDR3, the DNA is TGTGCCAGCAGCAGAACTAGCGGGGGATACAATGAGCAGTTCTTC. This encodes CASSRTSGGYNEQFF. The entire variable domain, with the rest obtained from reference TRBV5-6 and TRBJ2-1, is as follows: DAGVTQSPTHLIKTRGQQVTLRCSPKSGHDTVSWYQQALGQGPQFIFQYYEEEERQRGNFPDRFSGHQFPNYSSELNVNALLLGDSALYLCASSRTSGGYNEQFFGPGTRLTVL.

This clone was seen at least ten times. CDR3 coding DNA: TGTGCCAGCAGCCGGGACAGGGTCTACGAGCAGTACTTC. Translated: CASSRDRVYEQYF. The J gene is TRBJ2-7, the V gene TRBV3-1 (or the pseudogene TRBV3-2); 9 nucleotides line up with TRBD1. The CDR3 is 13 amino acids. J was trimmed by 3 bases and V by 4 bases; bases with no gene match: 1. Germline CDR1 LGHDT, CDR2 YNNKEL (reference sequence).

The rearrangement uses TRBV2 and TRBJ1-2; 7 bases match TRBD1. V dropped 4 bases and J dropped 8; count of bases not matched to a gene: 13. The germline CDR1 and CDR2 sequences are SNHLY and FYNNEI. This CDR3 region has 15 residues. The CDR3 nucleotides read TGTGCCAGCAGTGTAGACAGGGTCGGCGTGAAAGGCTACACCTTC. This encodes CASSVDRVGVKGYTF. Full variable domain (outside the CDR3, taken from reference TRBV2 and TRBJ1-2): EPEVTQTPSHQVTQMGQEVILRCVPISNHLYFYWYRQILGQKVEFLVSFYNNEISEKSEIFDDQFSVERPDGSNFTLKIRSTKLEDSAMYFCASSVDRVGVKGYTFGSGTRLTVV.

This clone was recorded only once. The rearrangement links TRBV5-1 to TRBJ1-2; 7 positions agree with TRBD1. Germline V gene data show CDR1 as SGHRS and CDR2 as YFSETQ. V trimming: 0 bases; J trimming: 4 bases; junction bases outside the gene matches: 3. CDR3 length equals 14 residues. The CDR3 region has the DNA TGCGCCAGCAGCTTGGGACAGGGTGGCTATGGCTACACCTTC. This translates into CASSLGQGGYGYTF.

This clone was seen only a few times. V is TRBV19 and J is TRBJ1-1; a weak D match, TRBD1 (6 bases). Germline assignment: CDR1 LNHDA and CDR2 SQIVND (reference sequence). The CDR3 is 13 residues long. With 7 bases removed from V and 1 base from J, the gap between germline ends came to 10 bases. CDR3 sequence (DNA): TGTGCCAGTATGGGACACAAGAACACTGAAGCTTTCTTT. Encoded protein: CASMGHKNTEAFF.

The chain joins TRBV20-1 to TRBJ2-3; no firm D call. The ends were cut back, 5 bases at V and 2 bases at J, with 5 bases in the middle. Germline V lookup: CDR1 DFQATT, CDR2 SNEGSKA (reference sequence). The CDR3 totals 11 residues. The CDR3 DNA sequence: TGCAGTGCTTCCGTCACAGATACGCAGTATTTT. Residues: CSASVTDTQYF.

Here the CDR3 reads CASSTRLQGAGETQYF. The CDR3 DNA follows: TGTGCCAGCAGCACGCGACTACAGGGGGCGGGGGAGACCCAGTACTTC. The V and J genes are TRBV9 and TRBJ2-5; 9 positions match TRBD1. The CDR3 loop spans 16 amino acids. The V and J ends lost 4 bases and 5 bases, in that order; junction bases with no gene match: 12. CDR1 is SGDLS and CDR2 is YYNGEE in the germline V gene.

This rearrangement joins TRBV7-9 to TRBJ1-2; TRBD1 agrees at 8 bases. This CDR3 spans 14 amino acids. Germline V lookup: CDR1 SEHNR, CDR2 FQNEAQ (reference sequence). After removal of 7 bases from V and 3 bases from J, the junction contained 7 bases not matched to a gene. In DNA, the CDR3 is TGTGCCAGCACGTGGACAGGGAAGGACTATGGCTACACCTTC. It specifies CASTWTGKDYGYTF.

The rearrangement links TRBV25-1 to TRBJ2-1, with D hard to call. The V and J ends lost 3 bases and 6 bases respectively, with 6 bases between them. CDR1 MGHDK and CDR2 SYGVNS come from the germline V gene. This CDR3 region has 12 residues. CDR3 coding DNA: TGTGCCAGCAGTGACGGAGTCAATGAGCAGTTCTTC. This encodes CASSDGVNEQFF.

The chain combines TRBV28 with TRBJ2-7; 7 nucleotides line up with TRBD1. Germline assignment: CDR1 MDHEN and CDR2 SYDVKM. After removal of 5 bases from V and 0 bases from J, the junction contained 10 bases not matched to a gene. This CDR3 contains 16 residues. The chain's CDR3 is CASSDIHPGGSYEQYF. CDR3 DNA sequence: TGTGCCAGCAGTGACATCCATCCAGGGGGCTCCTACGAGCAGTACTTC.

The chain's CDR3 is CASSPLRVAGGQETQYF. CDR3 coding DNA: TGTGCCAGCTCACCATTACGCGTAGCGGGAGGCCAAGAGACCCAGTACTTC. V and J are TRBV18 and TRBJ2-5; 10 nucleotides line up with TRBD2. Germline V gene lookup returns CDR1 KGHSH and CDR2 LQKENI. V dropped 2 bases and J dropped 1; count of bases not matched to a gene: 7. The CDR3 spans 17 residues. The complete variable domain, with remaining parts taken from reference TRBV18 and TRBJ2-5, reads NAGVMQNPRHLVRRRGQEARLRCSPMKGHSHVYWYRQLPEEGLKFMVYLQKENIIDESGMPKERFSAEFPKEGPSILRIQQVVRGDSAAYFCASSPLRVAGGQETQYFGPGTRLLVL.

V is TRBV15 and J is TRBJ2-1; 10 nucleotides line up with TRBD1. The CDR3 length is 14 residues. The germline V gene has CDR1 LNHNV and CDR2 YYDKDF (reference sequence). The V segment lost 8 bases and the J segment 8 bases; nucleotides outside the gene matches: 9. CDR3 region: CATRRTGGIDEQFF. In DNA form, the CDR3 reads TGTGCCACCCGACGGACAGGGGGTATTGATGAGCAGTTCTTC.

V is TRBV6-2 or TRBV6-3 and J is TRBJ1-6; 8 bases map to TRBD1. V shed 6 bases, J shed 6 bases, and the junction held 4 bases outside the gene matches. The CDR3 has 14 amino acids. The germline V gene encodes CDR1 MNHEY and CDR2 SVGEGT. The CDR3 region has the DNA TGTGCCAGCAGCTTAACAGGGGGTAATTCACCCCTCCACTTT. Translation gives CASSLTGGNSPLHF.

The chain has TRBV18 and TRBJ2-7; 10 nucleotides align to TRBD1. After removal of 6 bases from V and 5 bases from J, the junction contained 4 bases not matched to a gene. CDR3 length: 13 amino acids. Germline values: CDR1 KGHSH, CDR2 LQKENI. The CDR3 here is CASSGTGAHEQYF. DNA for the CDR3: TGTGCCAGCTCGGGGACAGGGGCCCACGAGCAGTACTTC. Full variable domain (outside the CDR3, taken from reference TRBV18 and TRBJ2-7): NAGVMQNPRHLVRRRGQEARLRCSPMKGHSHVYWYRQLPEEGLKFMVYLQKENIIDESGMPKERFSAEFPKEGPSILRIQQVVRGDSAAYFCASSGTGAHEQYFGPGTRLTVT.

This clone was seen more than once but under ten times. V is TRBV5-1 and J is TRBJ2-3; 12 positions match TRBD2. The CDR3 is 17 amino acids. Germline V gives CDR1 SGHRS, CDR2 YFSETQ. Trimming took 0 bases from V and 4 from J; bases not matched to a gene: 6. CDR3 amino acids: CASSLAVASGRADTQYF. The CDR3 DNA reads as TGCGCCAGCAGCTTGGCCGTCGCTAGCGGGAGGGCAGATACGCAGTATTTT.

The chain has TRBV28 and TRBJ1-2, with D perhaps matching TRBD1 (6 bases). The V gene lost 8 bases and the J gene lost 3 bases, with 16 bases spanning the gap. The CDR3 totals 14 residues. Germline V gene sequence: CDR1 MDHEN, CDR2 SYDVKM. The CDR3 region has the DNA TGTGCCAGCCGTGGGGGCAGGCCCTACTATGGCTACACCTTC. It encodes CASRGGRPYYGYTF.

The rearrangement links TRBV12-5 to TRBJ2-1; D is uncertain. V was trimmed by 5 bases and J by 8 bases, leaving 16 bases between them. This CDR3 has 14 residues. Germline V gene data show CDR1 as LGHNT and CDR2 as FRNRAP. The CDR3 protein is CASGPLMTDHEQFF. Written as DNA, the CDR3 is TGTGCTAGTGGTCCTTTGATGACTGACCATGAGCAGTTCTTC.

About this clone: This sample includes further DNA sequences coding for the same CDR3. The V gene is TRBV28, the J gene TRBJ1-3; D remains unclear. V dropped 4 bases and J dropped 0 bases, with 7 bases sitting between them. CDR1 MDHEN and CDR2 SYDVKM come from the germline V gene. The CDR3 sequence is 14 residues long. The chain's CDR3 is CASSSSGSGNTIYF. Here the CDR3 DNA reads TGTGCCAGCAGTTCCTCGGGCTCTGGAAACACCATATATTTT.

The chain employs TRBV7-3 and TRBJ2-5; TRBD1 might be the D (6 bases). Deletions cut 5 bases from V and 10 bases from J, with 20 bases between. Germline V CDR1 and CDR2: SGHTA, FQGTGA. The CDR3 spans 14 residues. The CDR3 nucleotides are TGTGCCAGCAGCCGAGGGCAGGGGATGGGGATCCAGTACTTC. Translating it yields CASSRGQGMGIQYF. Full variable domain (missing parts from reference TRBV7-3 and TRBJ2-5): GAGVSQTPSNKVTEKGKYVELRCDPISGHTALYWYRQSLGQGPEFLIYFQGTGAADDSGLPNDRFFAVRPEGSVSTLKIQRTERGDSAVYLCASSRGQGMGIQYFGPGTRLLVL.

This clone was observed a single time. The chain carries TRBV19 and TRBJ1-6, with D tentatively TRBD1 (5 bases). This CDR3 contains 12 residues. Germline CDR1 LNHDA, CDR2 SQIVND (reference sequence). V was cut by 5 bases and J by 13 bases, with 12 bases left in between. The CDR3 sequence is CASSAARAPLHF. The CDR3 nucleotides are TGTGCCAGTAGTGCCGCCAGGGCGCCCCTCCACTTT.

The chain's CDR3 is CASRSGPGGEDYGYTF. CDR3 coding DNA: TGTGCCAGCAGGAGCGGCCCTGGCGGTGAGGACTATGGCTACACCTTC. The chain links TRBV11-2 to TRBJ1-2; D call uncertain. Trimming left V 6 bases short and J 3 bases short, with 20 bases between. CDR3 length: 16 amino acids. The V gene's germline CDR1 is SGHAT and CDR2 FQNNGV. Filled out from reference TRBV11-2 and TRBJ1-2, the complete variable domain reads EAGVAQSPRYKIIEKRQSVAFWCNPISGHATLYWYQQILGQGPKLLIQFQNNGVVDDSQLPKDRFSAERLKGVDSTLKIQPAKLEDSAVYLCASRSGPGGEDYGYTFGSGTRLTVV.

V is TRBV5-4 and J is TRBJ1-3; a weak D match, TRBD1 (5 bases). Trimming cost V 2 bases and J 4 bases, with 10 bases left between them. This CDR3 region has 14 residues. Per germline, CDR1 SGHNT and CDR2 YYREEE (reference sequence). CDR3 sequence: CASSFGNRGNTIYF. DNA of the CDR3: TGTGCCAGCAGCTTTGGAAACAGGGGAAACACCATATATTTT. The complete variable domain, with remaining parts taken from reference TRBV5-4 and TRBJ1-3, reads ETGVTQSPTHLIKTRGQQVTLRCSSQSGHNTVSWYQQALGQGPQFIFQYYREEENGRGNFPPRFSGLQFPNYSSELNVNALELDDSALYLCASSFGNRGNTIYFGEGSWLTVV.